These 7 T cell receptor beta chains were sequenced from one sample in a study of CD8 T cells in ankylosing spondylitis. MiXCR, run by TCRdb on the 5' RACE reads, gives a single entry per CDR3 protein. The sample consists of approximately 250,000 distinct CDR3 sequences, around 8% of them appearing once. The specimen was blood, either unsorted or a sorted T cell fraction (not recorded which). The receptor set was obtained from a female donor with ankylosing spondylitis or in good health (not recorded which).

The chain combines TRBV7-6 with TRBJ2-7; 9 nucleotides match TRBD1. CDR1 is SGHVS and CDR2 is FNYEAQ in the germline V gene. This CDR3 is 16 amino acids long. The ends lost 1 base at V and 5 bases at J; junction bases unmatched: 9. For the CDR3, the DNA is TGTGCCAGCAGCTTAGGTGCCGACAGGGGGTACGACGAGCAGTACTTC. Translating it yields CASSLGADRGYDEQYF. The variable domain in full, with the rest retrieved from reference TRBV7-6 and TRBJ2-7, is GAGVSQSPRYKVTKRGQDVALRCDPISGHVSLYWYRQALGQGPEFLTYFNYEAQQDKSGLPNDRFSAERPEGSISTLTIQRTEQRDSAMYRCASSLGADRGYDEQYFGPGTRLTVT.

Many counts were recorded for this clonotype. This rearrangement joins TRBV20-1 to TRBJ2-7; 7 bases fit TRBD2. Losses at the gene ends were 2 bases for V and 0 bases for J; bases not matched to a gene: 13. This CDR3 region has 17 residues. Germline V gene data show CDR1 as DFQATT and CDR2 as SNEGSKA (reference sequence). CDR3 protein: CSARSLGVGRNSYEQYF. The CDR3, as DNA: TGCAGTGCTAGATCTCTGGGAGTCGGGAGGAACTCCTACGAGCAGTACTTC.

This clonotype was counted at least ten times. The CDR3 sequence: CSASRIGTDTQYF. Here the CDR3 DNA reads TGCAGTGCTAGTAGGATAGGGACAGATACGCAGTATTTT. This chain links TRBV20-1 with TRBJ2-3; unclear D gene. The V end lost 3 bases, the J end lost 3 bases, and 10 bases lay between the germline ends. There are 13 residues in the CDR3. The germline gives CDR1 DFQATT, CDR2 SNEGSKA (reference sequence).

In this sample, this clonotype turned up many times. The chain joins TRBV12-3 or TRBV12-4 to TRBJ2-5; D ambiguous. The CDR3 loop spans 12 amino acids. V was clipped by 3 bases and J by 7 bases, with 9 bases between them. The CDR3 reads CASSFSTGTQYF. DNA of the CDR3: TGTGCCAGCAGTTTCTCAACTGGGACCCAGTACTTC.

This clonotype has at least ten counts. The rearrangement joins TRBV20-1 to TRBJ2-1, with TRBD2 matching 7 bases. Germline V gene data show CDR1 as DFQATT and CDR2 as SNEGSKA (reference sequence). CDR3 size: 16 residues. The trim removed 0 bases at V and 2 bases at J, leaving 7 bases unmatched. The CDR3 DNA sequence: TGCAGTGCTAGAGATCCCGGCGGGAGTCCCTACAATGAGCAGTTCTTC. Protein: CSARDPGGSPYNEQFF.

This clonotype occurred many times. V gene TRBV20-1 combines with J gene TRBJ2-5; D may be TRBD1 or TRBD2 (5 bases each). This CDR3 has 13 residues. In germline, CDR1 is DFQATT, CDR2 SNEGSKA (reference sequence). V lost 7 bases to trimming and J lost 0 bases, with 12 bases between them. The CDR3 is CSGDGADQETQYF. CDR3 in DNA: TGCAGTGGAGACGGGGCGGACCAAGAGACCCAGTACTTC.

This clonotype occurred a few times. This chain connects TRBV30 to TRBJ1-2; 7 nucleotides agree with TRBD1. Per germline, CDR1 GTSNPN and CDR2 SVGIG (reference sequence). Trimming removed 2 bases from V and 8 bases from J; junction bases left unmatched: 14. The CDR3 consists of 15 residues. The CDR3 is CAWSLQPTGSKGYTF. As DNA, the CDR3 is TGTGCCTGGAGTCTCCAACCGACAGGGTCAAAAGGCTACACCTTC. The full variable domain, its missing parts supplied by reference TRBV30 and TRBJ1-2, is SQTIHQWPATLVQPVGSPLSLECTVEGTSNPNLYWYRQAAGRGLQLLFYSVGIGQISSEVPQNLSASRPQDRQFILSSKKLLLSDSGFYLCAWSLQPTGSKGYTFGSGTRLTVV.